This is a list of T cell receptor beta chains from one sample in a study of identical twins. TCRdb called the 5' RACE reads again in MiXCR, with one record for every CDR3 protein. The sample has about 520,000 distinct CDR3 sequences; roughly a fifth are singletons. Separately, the same data were catalogued under a study of T cells expressing NK-cell markers.

The material sequenced was CD4+ T cells sorted from blood. The receptors shown here come from a woman aged 18 to 35 in good health. Both conserved end residues are part of each CDR3. A D gene is named only where the DNA matches it firmly. Clone size is stated in some rows and not others, as once, few, many or a class when expanded.

TRBV5-1	12	TRBJ2-1	NA	TRBD2	CASSSSGTTQFF	TGCGCCAGCAGCTCTAGCGGGACCACGCAGTTCTTC
TRBV12-5	19	TRBJ2-1	few	NA	CASGLVLDGIGAGRGEQFF	TGTGCTAGTGGTTTGGTACTCGATGGAATTGGTGCAGGTCGAGGTGAGCAGTTCTTC
TRBV11-2	13	TRBJ2-7	few	NA	CASSYRATWEQYF	TGTGCCAGCAGCTATAGGGCTACGTGGGAGCAGTACTTC
TRBV20-1	13	TRBJ2-4	NA	NA	CSVSPGVGYIQYF	TGCAGTGTCAGCCCGGGGGTGGGATACATTCAGTACTTC
TRBV5-1	14	TRBJ1-6	NA	NA	CASSRGGQGSPLHF	TGCGCCAGCAGCCGGGGGGGGCAGGGGTCACCCCTCCACTTT
TRBV20-1	17	TRBJ2-3	NA	NA	CCARGARGGARTDTQYF	TGCTGTGCTAGAGGGGCTAGGGGAGGCGCCCGCACAGATACGCAGTATTTT
TRBV20-1	13	TRBJ2-1	NA	NA	CSAGKNSYNEQFF	TGCAGTGCTGGGAAAAACTCCTACAATGAGCAGTTCTTC
TRBV2	14	TRBJ1-1	few	NA	CASSEQGDGTEAFF	TGTGCCAGCAGTGAGCAAGGGGACGGCACTGAAGCTTTCTTT
TRBV5-1	14	TRBJ2-3	NA	NA	CASRMVLRTDTQYF	TGCGCCAGCAGAATGGTGCTTCGCACAGATACGCAGTATTTT
TRBV18	14	TRBJ2-7	NA	NA	CASSPMQLTYEQYF	TGTGCCAGCTCACCAATGCAGCTAACCTACGAGCAGTACTTC
TRBV12-3/TRBV12-4	17	TRBJ2-1	few	NA	CASSPPLRDRANNEQFF	TGTGCCAGCAGTCCACCCCTCCGGGACCGCGCCAACAATGAGCAGTTCTTC
TRBV27	13	TRBJ2-5	few	NA	CASSLFRAETQYF	TGTGCCAGCAGTTTATTTCGGGCAGAGACCCAGTACTTC
TRBV7-2	15	TRBJ2-7	few	TRBD1	CASSYRVGQAYEQYF	TGTGCCAGCAGCTATAGGGTTGGACAGGCCTACGAGCAGTACTTC
TRBV12-3/TRBV12-4	12	TRBJ2-3	NA	NA	CASSRVPDTQYF	TGTGCCAGCAGTAGAGTCCCAGATACGCAGTATTTT
TRBV10-3	15	TRBJ2-5	many	NA	CAISPVGTKRETQYF	TGTGCCATCAGCCCAGTAGGGACCAAGAGGGAGACCCAGTACTTC
TRBV11-1	20	TRBJ2-4	NA	TRBD2	CASSPLGYLAGEVAKNIQYF	TGTGCCAGCAGCCCCCTTGGGTATCTAGCGGGAGAAGTGGCCAAAAACATTCAGTACTTC
TRBV7-9	14	TRBJ1-5	NA	NA	CASSPTGYGQPQHF	TGTGCCAGCAGCCCCACGGGGTACGGTCAGCCCCAGCATTTT
TRBV12-3/TRBV12-4	14	TRBJ1-1	NA	NA	CASSGGPGDTEAFF	TGTGCCAGCAGTGGGGGGCCCGGGGACACTGAAGCTTTCTTT
TRBV6-1	14	TRBJ1-1	NA	NA	CASSPGRHGTEAFF	TGTGCCAGCAGCCCCGGCCGACATGGCACTGAAGCTTTCTTT
TRBV4-1	15	TRBJ2-3	many	NA	CASSQDARGTDTQYF	TGCGCCAGCAGCCAAGATGCGCGGGGCACAGATACGCAGTATTTT
TRBV7-9	11	TRBJ1-6	NA	NA	CASSLSSPLHF	TGTGCCAGCAGCTTATCTTCACCCCTCCACTTT
TRBV2	16	TRBJ2-7	NA	TRBD1	CASSERRDRGSYEQYF	TGTGCCAGCAGTGAGCGACGGGACAGAGGCTCCTACGAGCAGTACTTC
TRBV7-9	14	TRBJ2-3	few	NA	CASSFRGLGDTQYF	TGTGCCAGCAGCTTTAGGGGACTTGGGGATACGCAGTATTTT
TRBV4-3	18	TRBJ2-1	NA	TRBD2	CASSPRASGSGKENEQFF	TGCGCCAGCAGCCCCCGGGCTAGCGGGAGTGGTAAGGAAAATGAGCAGTTCTTC
TRBV20-1	12	TRBJ1-6	few	TRBD1	CSAGIDRGPLHF	TGCAGTGCTGGAATAGACAGGGGCCCCCTCCACTTT
TRBV10-3	14	TRBJ1-1	few	NA	CAISEPAVQGRAFF	TGTGCCATCAGTGAGCCGGCAGTCCAGGGAAGAGCTTTCTTT
TRBV3-1	16	TRBJ2-5	NA	NA	CASSQEGQGLSETQYF	TGTGCCAGCAGCCAAGAAGGTCAGGGTTTGTCGGAGACCCAGTACTTC
TRBV5-1	15	TRBJ1-6	many	TRBD1	CASSPLDRDNSPLHF	TGCGCCAGCAGCCCTCTGGACAGGGATAATTCACCCCTCCACTTT
TRBV29-1	14	TRBJ2-7	many	NA	CSVEPTGRSYEQYF	TGCAGCGTTGAACCCACAGGCCGCTCCTACGAGCAGTACTTC
TRBV5-1	13	TRBJ2-5	NA	NA	CASSPTWRETQYF	TGCGCCAGCAGTCCGACGTGGCGGGAGACCCAGTACTTC
TRBV5-4	12	TRBJ2-3	NA	NA	CASGARTDTQYF	TGTGCCAGCGGGGCCCGCACAGATACGCAGTATTTT
TRBV10-1	17	TRBJ2-2	few	TRBD1	CASSLGQGATNTGELFF	TGCGCCAGCAGTCTAGGACAGGGGGCTACGAACACCGGGGAGCTGTTTTTT
TRBV2	12	TRBJ1-5	NA	NA	CASRTEHQPQHF	TGTGCCAGCAGGACGGAGCATCAGCCCCAGCATTTT
TRBV6-2/TRBV6-3	16	TRBJ2-1	NA	TRBD2	CASSTRLAASYNEQFF	TGTGCCAGCAGTACCCGTCTAGCGGCCTCCTACAATGAGCAGTTCTTC
TRBV6-5	16	TRBJ2-3	few	TRBD2	CASRRPSGGVTDTQYF	TGTGCCAGCAGAAGACCTTCGGGGGGGGTCACAGATACGCAGTATTTT
TRBV20-1	15	TRBJ2-3	NA	TRBD2	CSALQRGGGTDTQYF	TGCAGTGCTTTACAGCGGGGAGGAGGCACAGATACGCAGTATTTT
TRBV29-1	13	TRBJ2-3	few	NA	CSVDVRLVDTQYF	TGCAGCGTTGACGTTCGACTAGTAGATACGCAGTATTTT
TRBV24-1	14	TRBJ2-1	NA	NA	CATSAGKSYNEQFF	TGTGCCACCAGTGCGGGAAAATCCTACAATGAGCAGTTCTTC
TRBV25-1	15	TRBJ2-3	few	TRBD2	CASKASGTLPDTQYF	TGTGCCAGCAAGGCTAGCGGGACACTCCCAGATACGCAGTATTTT
TRBV20-1	13	TRBJ2-7	few	NA	CSALRGATYEQYF	TGCAGTGCTCTACGGGGCGCTACTTACGAGCAGTACTTC
TRBV5-1	15	TRBJ2-3	many	TRBD2	CASSVSGASTDTQYF	TGCGCCAGCAGCGTTAGCGGGGCTAGCACAGATACGCAGTATTTT
TRBV29-1	13	TRBJ2-1	NA	NA	CSVGSVGYNEQFF	TGCAGCGTTGGGAGTGTGGGGTACAATGAGCAGTTCTTC
TRBV27	15	TRBJ1-4	NA	NA	CASSLFGLFNEKLFF	TGTGCCAGCAGTTTATTCGGACTCTTCAATGAAAAACTGTTTTTT
TRBV2	12	TRBJ1-1	once	NA	CASRQGRTEAFF	TGTGCCAGCAGACAGGGACGGACTGAAGCTTTCTTT
TRBV12-3/TRBV12-4	11	TRBJ1-4	few	NA	CASSHLEKLFF	TGTGCCAGCAGTCATCTCGAAAAACTGTTTTTT
TRBV29-1	13	TRBJ2-3	few	TRBD2	CSVRASGTDTQYF	TGCAGCGTTCGGGCTAGCGGGACAGATACGCAGTATTTT
TRBV9	13	TRBJ2-2	few	NA	CASSVLGPGELFF	TGTGCCAGCAGCGTGCTGGGTCCCGGGGAGCTGTTTTTT
TRBV6-2/TRBV6-3	18	TRBJ2-1	few	NA	CASSSGPQMGVSYNEQFF	TGTGCCAGCAGTTCAGGCCCCCAGATGGGCGTCTCCTACAATGAGCAGTTCTTC